The subject of this entry is one T cell receptor beta chain. This specimen comes from a study of blood T cell repertoires in COVID-19. Study-wide background: Nucleic acid was either cDNA or gDNA, and it came from T cells, B-cell-depleted T cells, or PBMCs.

The CDR3 has 15 amino acids. With 8 bases clipped from V and 4 bases from J, the junction kept 10 bases outside the gene matches. Germline V CDR1 and CDR2: WNHNN, SYGVQD (reference sequence). Study processing details: From reference gene primer amplification, estimates of nucleated cell counts were derived. Method: immunoSEQ multiplex PCR; TCRdb's copy keeps in-frame clones and lacks some. V and J calls and clone size are copied from that table; D and trimming were computed from the DNA. The sample has roughly 230,000 clones; 85% are singletons. Enrollment of patients from Seattle took place during active infection, with longitudinal follow-up.

The source is a middle-aged man with COVID-19, enrolled during active disease. The specimen was peripheral blood. V usage is TRBV10-1 and J usage is TRBJ1-4; 7 bases match TRBD1. CDR3 DNA: TGCGCCAGCGTGTACAGGGGTAGGGGTAATGAAAAACTGTTTTTT. It specifies CASVYRGRGNEKLFF.